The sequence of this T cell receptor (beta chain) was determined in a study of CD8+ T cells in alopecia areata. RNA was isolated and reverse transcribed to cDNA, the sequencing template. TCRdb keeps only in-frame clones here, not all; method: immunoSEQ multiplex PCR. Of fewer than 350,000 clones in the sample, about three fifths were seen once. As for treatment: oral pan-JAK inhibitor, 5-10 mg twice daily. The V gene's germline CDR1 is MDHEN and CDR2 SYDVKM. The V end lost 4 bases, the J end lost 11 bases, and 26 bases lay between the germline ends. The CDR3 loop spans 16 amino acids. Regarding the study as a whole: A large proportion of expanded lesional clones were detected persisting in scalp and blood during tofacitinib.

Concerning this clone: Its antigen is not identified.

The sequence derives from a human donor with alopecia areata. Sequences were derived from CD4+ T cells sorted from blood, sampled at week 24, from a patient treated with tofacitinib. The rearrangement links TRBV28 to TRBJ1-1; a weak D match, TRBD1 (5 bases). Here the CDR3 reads CASSSPEAGRGKQAFF. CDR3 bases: TGTGCCAGCAGTTCCCCTGAGGCAGGGAGGGGTAAACAGGCTTTCTTT. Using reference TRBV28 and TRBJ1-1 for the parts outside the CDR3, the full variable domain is DVKVTQSSRYLVKRTGEKVFLECVQDMDHENMFWYRQDPGLGLRLIYFSYDVKMKEKGDIPEGYSVSREKKERFSLILESASTNQTSMYLCASSSPEAGRGKQAFFGQGTRLTVV.